The following is a TCR beta chain sequence with its context. The data were produced by immunoSEQ multiplex PCR, yet TCRdb's version contains in-frame clones alone and is incomplete. The sample lists about 130,000 clones; around 82% were seen once. The data derive from a study of blood T cell repertoires in COVID-19. The CDR3 has 17 amino acids. Trimming took off 0 bases at V and 3 bases at J, with 13 bases between the two ends. CDR1 is SGDLS and CDR2 is YYNGEE in the germline V gene. The sequenced material came from peripheral blood. This TCR was recovered from a man aged 25 to 45 with COVID-19, enrolled during active disease. The chain uses TRBV9 and TRBJ2-6; no clear D gene. The CDR3 DNA reads as TGTGCCAGCAGCGTAGACGTCAGGTCCTATGGGGCCAACGTCCTGACTTTC. Translated: CASSVDVRSYGANVLTF. Using reference TRBV9 and TRBJ2-6 for the parts outside the CDR3, the full variable domain is DSGVTQTPKHLITATGQRVTLRCSPRSGDLSVYWYQQSLDQGLQFLIQYYNGEERAKGNILERFSAQQFPDLHSELNLSSLELGDSALYFCASSVDVRSYGANVLTFGAGSRLTVL.